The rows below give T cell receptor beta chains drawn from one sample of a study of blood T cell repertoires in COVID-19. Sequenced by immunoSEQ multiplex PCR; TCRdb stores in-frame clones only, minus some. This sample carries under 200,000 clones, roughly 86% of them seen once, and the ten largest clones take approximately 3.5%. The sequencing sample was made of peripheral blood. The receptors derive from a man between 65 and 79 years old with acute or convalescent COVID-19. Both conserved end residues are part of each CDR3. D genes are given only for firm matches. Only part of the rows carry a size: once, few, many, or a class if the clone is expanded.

CASKDPGQGYEKLFF	TGTGCCAGCAAGGACCCGGGACAGGGGTATGAAAAACTGTTTTTT	-	TRBJ1-4	TRBV6-5	TRBD1
CASKWGGSGANVLTF	TGTGCCAGTAAGTGGGGGGGCTCTGGGGCCAACGTCCTGACTTTC	-	TRBJ2-6	TRBV19	TRBD2
CAWSLGTSPGELFF	TGTGCCTGGAGTCTGGGGACTAGCCCCGGGGAGCTGTTTTTT	-	TRBJ2-2	TRBV30	TRBD2
CASSVSPTRAQETQYF	TGTGCCAGCAGCGTTTCCCCCACTAGAGCCCAAGAGACCCAGTACTTC	-	TRBJ2-5	TRBV9	-
CASSPSLRVTYGYTF	TGTGCCAGCAGCCCTAGTCTGCGGGTTACCTATGGCTACACCTTC	-	TRBJ1-2	TRBV7-9	-
CASSSAPGQGLSYEQYF	TGCGCCAGCAGCTCTGCTCCGGGACAGGGACTTTCCTACGAGCAGTACTTC	-	TRBJ2-7	TRBV5-1	TRBD1
CASTSGGYGYTF	TGTGCCAGCACCTCTGGAGGCTATGGCTACACCTTC	-	TRBJ1-2	TRBV6-6	-
CASSLGQPGGNTIYF	TGTGCCAGCAGCTTAGGTCAGCCGGGGGGAAACACCATATATTTT	once	TRBJ1-3	TRBV11-2	-
CASSEYGWQGWEYKLFF	TGTGCCAGCAGTGAATATGGATGGCAAGGCTGGGAGTACAAACTGTTTTTT	-	TRBJ1-4	TRBV6-1	-
CASSRTGDNYGYTF	TGTGCCAGCTCCCGGACAGGGGATAACTATGGCTACACCTTC	-	TRBJ1-2	TRBV18	TRBD1
CASSAQRGQPQHF	TGTGCCAGTAGTGCGCAACGGGGTCAGCCCCAGCATTTT	-	TRBJ1-5	TRBV19	-
CASSGIGTDTQYF	TGTGCCAGTAGCGGGATTGGTACAGATACGCAGTATTTT	-	TRBJ2-3	TRBV6-6	TRBD2
CASSMGGSNTEAFF	TGTGCCAGTAGTATGGGGGGATCGAACACTGAAGCTTTCTTT	-	TRBJ1-1	TRBV19	-
CASSFLAPTNEKLFF	TGCGCCAGCAGCTTTCTGGCACCAACTAATGAAAAACTGTTTTTT	-	TRBJ1-4	TRBV5-1	-
CAITSQGGQTEAFF	TGTGCCATCACGTCCCAGGGTGGGCAGACTGAAGCTTTCTTT	-	TRBJ1-1	TRBV10-3	-
CASSITGDTEAFF	TGTGCCAGCAGTATTACAGGGGACACTGAAGCTTTCTTT	-	TRBJ1-1	TRBV12-3/TRBV12-4	TRBD1
CASSAGQGTGELFF	TGTGCCAGCAGCGCGGGACAGGGGACCGGGGAGCTGTTTTTT	-	TRBJ2-2	TRBV9	TRBD1
CASSEWFSGVNTGELFF	TGTGCCAGCAGTGAATGGTTTAGCGGGGTGAACACCGGGGAGCTGTTTTTT	-	TRBJ2-2	TRBV2	TRBD2
CASSWSGDTQYF	TGTGCCAGCAGTTGGTCAGGAGATACGCAGTATTTT	-	TRBJ2-3	TRBV12-3/TRBV12-4	-
CASSFGQGPYNEQFF	TGTGCCAGCAGCTTCGGGCAGGGTCCGTACAATGAGCAGTTCTTC	-	TRBJ2-1	TRBV5-8	-
CAVQGLDVYGYTF	TGTGCCGTCCAGGGACTTGACGTCTATGGCTACACCTTC	-	TRBJ1-2	TRBV2	-
CASSPPSGRGSTEAFF	TGTGCCAGCTCACCACCGTCGGGGAGGGGGAGCACTGAAGCTTTCTTT	-	TRBJ1-1	TRBV18	-
CASSPLPLSPRETQYF	TGTGCCAGCAGCCCCTTGCCTCTTTCCCCCAGAGAGACCCAGTACTTC	-	TRBJ2-5	TRBV5-4	-
CASSNGDSSNEQFF	TGCGCCAGCAGCAATGGGGACTCCTCCAATGAGCAGTTCTTC	-	TRBJ2-1	TRBV5-1	-
CASSDLLAAYQETQYF	TGTGCCAGCAGTGATCTACTAGCAGCGTACCAAGAGACCCAGTACTTC	-	TRBJ2-5	TRBV2	-
CASSRDRVKGDEQFF	TGCGCCAGCAGCCGTGACAGGGTGAAAGGGGATGAGCAGTTCTTC	-	TRBJ2-1	TRBV4-3	TRBD1
CASSLPGDSNQPQHF	TGTGCCAGCAGCTTACCGGGTGACAGCAATCAGCCCCAGCATTTT	-	TRBJ1-5	TRBV7-9	-
CATSDPAGVVETQYF	TGTGCCACCAGTGACCCAGCGGGGGTGGTTGAGACCCAGTACTTC	-	TRBJ2-5	TRBV24-1	TRBD2
CASSVVAGGPGTGELFF	TGTGCCAGCAGCGTAGTAGCGGGAGGGCCTGGCACCGGGGAGCTGTTTTTT	-	TRBJ2-2	TRBV9	TRBD2
CAGRGTGEKLFF	TGTGCCGGCAGGGGGACAGGCGAAAAACTGTTTTTT	-	TRBJ1-4	TRBV2	TRBD1
CASSPPGNYGYTF	TGTGCCAGCAGCCCTCCAGGGAACTATGGCTACACCTTC	-	TRBJ1-2	TRBV6-1	-
CASSGLAPDSGANVLTF	TGCGCCAGCAGTGGACTAGCGCCCGACTCTGGGGCCAACGTCCTGACTTTC	-	TRBJ2-6	TRBV10-2	TRBD2
CASSLDPQGLGLYGYTF	TGTGCCAGCAGCTTAGATCCCCAGGGTTTAGGGCTCTATGGCTACACCTTC	-	TRBJ1-2	TRBV11-2	-
CASSPGTGGTDTQYF	TGTGCCAGCAGCCCCGGGACAGGGGGCACAGATACGCAGTATTTT	-	TRBJ2-3	TRBV3-1/TRBV3-2	TRBD1
CASSPSGTGGVHEQYF	TGTGCCAGCAGCCCATCCGGGACAGGGGGCGTCCACGAGCAGTACTTC	once	TRBJ2-7	TRBV7-9	TRBD1
CASSVGDGYTF	TGTGCCAGCAGCGTAGGGGATGGCTACACCTTC	-	TRBJ1-2	TRBV5-4	-
CASSQEQGFTEAFF	TGCGCCAGCAGCCAAGAACAGGGGTTCACTGAAGCTTTCTTT	-	TRBJ1-1	TRBV4-1	TRBD1
CASSRTSGVTGELFF	TGCGCCAGCTCCCGGACTAGCGGAGTCACCGGGGAGCTGTTTTTT	-	TRBJ2-2	TRBV5-1	TRBD2
CASSSLLAPGTDTQYF	TGTGCCAGCAGTTCCCTACTAGCTCCAGGTACAGATACGCAGTATTTT	-	TRBJ2-3	TRBV6-2/TRBV6-3	-
CASTLIAGGMGNEQFF	TGTGCCAGCACCCTTATAGCGGGAGGAATGGGCAATGAGCAGTTCTTC	-	TRBJ2-1	TRBV28	TRBD2
CASSASSGNTIYF	TGTGCCAGCAGTGCGAGCTCTGGAAACACCATATATTTT	-	TRBJ1-3	TRBV9	-
CASSLGQGWYEQYF	TGCGCCAGCAGCCTCGGACAGGGGTGGTACGAGCAGTACTTC	-	TRBJ2-7	TRBV4-3	TRBD1